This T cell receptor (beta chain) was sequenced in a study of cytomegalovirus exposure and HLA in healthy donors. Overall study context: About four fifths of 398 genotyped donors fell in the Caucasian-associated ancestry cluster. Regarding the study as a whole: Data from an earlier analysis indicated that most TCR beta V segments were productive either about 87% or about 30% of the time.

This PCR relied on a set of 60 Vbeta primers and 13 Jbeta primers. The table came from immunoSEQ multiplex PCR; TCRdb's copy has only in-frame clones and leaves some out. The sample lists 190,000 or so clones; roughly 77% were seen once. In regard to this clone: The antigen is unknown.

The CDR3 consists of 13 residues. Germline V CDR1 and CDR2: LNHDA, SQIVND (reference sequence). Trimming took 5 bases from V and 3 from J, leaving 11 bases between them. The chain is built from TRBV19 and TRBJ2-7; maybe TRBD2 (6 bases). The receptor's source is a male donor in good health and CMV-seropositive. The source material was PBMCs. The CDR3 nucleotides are TGTGCCAGTAGTCCCGGGACTTTCTACGAGCAGTACTTC. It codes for CASSPGTFYEQYF.